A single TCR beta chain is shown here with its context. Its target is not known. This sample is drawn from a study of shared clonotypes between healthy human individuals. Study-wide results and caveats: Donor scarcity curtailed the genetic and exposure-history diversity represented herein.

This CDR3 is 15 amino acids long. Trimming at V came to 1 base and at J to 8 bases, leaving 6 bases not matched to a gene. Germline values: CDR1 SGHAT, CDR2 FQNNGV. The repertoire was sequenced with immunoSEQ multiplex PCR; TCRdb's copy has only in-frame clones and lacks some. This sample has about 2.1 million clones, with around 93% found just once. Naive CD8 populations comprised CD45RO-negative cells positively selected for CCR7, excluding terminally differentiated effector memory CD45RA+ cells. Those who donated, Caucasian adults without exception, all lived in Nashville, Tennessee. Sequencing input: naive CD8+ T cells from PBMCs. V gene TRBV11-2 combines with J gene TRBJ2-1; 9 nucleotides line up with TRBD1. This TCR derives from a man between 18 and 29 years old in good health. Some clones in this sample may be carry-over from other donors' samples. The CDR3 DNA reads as TGTGCCAGCAGCTTAGCGGGACAGGGCATCCATGAGCAGTTCTTC. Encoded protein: CASSLAGQGIHEQFF.